Following are 6 T cell receptor beta chains from one sample sequenced in a study of T cell changes during pregnancy in multiple sclerosis. Sequencing used immunoSEQ multiplex PCR; TCRdb keeps in-frame clones, though not all of them. The profile shows just under 85,000 clones, roughly 92% of them singletons. Sequenced here: peripheral blood, sampled in the first trimester of pregnancy. These receptors all stem from a female donor with multiple sclerosis, enrolled in a pregnancy study.

The gene calls are TRBV4-1 and TRBJ2-3, with 7 bases lining up with TRBD2. CDR1 is MGHRA, CDR2 YSYEKL, per germline. The CDR3 length is 15 residues. The trim removed 4 bases at V and 1 base at J, leaving 5 bases unmatched. The CDR3 region is CASSRYRGGTDTQYF. In nucleotides, the CDR3 is TGCGCCAGCAGCCGATACCGGGGGGGCACAGATACGCAGTATTTT.

This clone was observed a single time. This chain uses TRBV7-9 with TRBJ2-1; D uncertain. Germline CDR1 and CDR2: SEHNR and FQNEAQ (reference sequence). This CDR3 contains 15 residues. V lost 0 bases and J lost 8, with 14 bases in between. Here the CDR3 DNA reads TGTGCCAGCAGCTTAGCCATTCGCGGTGCTGATGAGCAGTTCTTC. Residues: CASSLAIRGADEQFF.

The rearrangement joins TRBV4-1 to TRBJ2-3; possibly TRBD1 for D (5 bases). Trimming took off 0 bases at V and 0 bases at J, with 7 bases between the two ends. The CDR3 sequence is 15 residues long. Per the germline V gene, CDR1 is MGHRA and CDR2 is YSYEKL. CDR3: CASSQEQASTDTQYF. The DNA of the CDR3 is TGCGCCAGCAGCCAAGAACAGGCTAGCACAGATACGCAGTATTTT.

The chain carries TRBV6-5 and TRBJ2-3, with D possibly matching TRBD2 (5 bases). The CDR3 covers 15 residues. The V end lost 8 bases, the J end lost 0 bases, and 15 bases lay between the germline ends. Looked up from germline, CDR1 is MNHEY and CDR2 is SVGAGI. The CDR3 region is CASLPQRGSTDTQYF. CDR3 nucleotide sequence: TGTGCCAGCTTACCCCAACGAGGGAGCACAGATACGCAGTATTTT.

CDR3 region: CASSPVSDRVNQPQHF. Written as DNA, the CDR3 is TGTGCCAGCTCACCAGTCTCCGACAGGGTCAATCAGCCCCAGCATTTT. V and J are TRBV18 and TRBJ1-5; 7 bases align to TRBD1. The ends lost 2 bases at V and 3 bases at J; junction bases unmatched: 7. Germline V gene sequence: CDR1 KGHSH, CDR2 LQKENI. The CDR3 sequence is 16 residues long.

The chain couples TRBV30 to TRBJ1-2, with a weak D call TRBD1 (5 bases). Trimming removed 8 bases at V and 1 base at J, with 14 bases between. The CDR3 runs 13 residues. Germline V gene data show CDR1 as GTSNPN and CDR2 as SVGIG (reference sequence). The CDR3 bases are TGTGCCCTCGGGACTCTCGTTAACTATGGCTACACCTTC. This translates into CALGTLVNYGYTF.